This T cell receptor beta chain emerged from a study of T cells in Graves' hyperthyroidism and ophthalmopathy. Overall study context: Prior to any treatment, at the point of initial diagnosis, peripheral blood was collected. Whole-study findings and limits: A 13 V-J signature model discriminated ophthalmopathy versus stable hyperthyroidism.

This clonotype occurred a few times. What it recognizes is unknown. The TCR beta CDR3 regions underwent amplification using RNA transcripts as the source. When the TCR CDR3 underwent first-round RT-PCR, the HTBI primer set was used. In TCRdb, the multiplex PCR reads were re-called with MiXCR into one record per CDR3 protein. The sample lists hundreds of thousands of distinct CDR3 sequences, around 15% occurring once. Germline V gene sequence: CDR1 LNHDA, CDR2 SQIVND (reference sequence). This CDR3 has 16 residues. Trimming took off 3 bases at V and 6 bases at J, with 20 bases between the two ends. The J gene is TRBJ1-1, the V gene TRBV19, with no clear D. Sequencing used blood. The sequence was obtained from a woman aged 60-70 years with Graves' ophthalmopathy. This CDR3 reads CASSIPSVRSNAEAFF. In DNA, the CDR3 is TGTGCCAGTAGTATCCCATCGGTGCGATCTAACGCTGAAGCTTTCTTT.